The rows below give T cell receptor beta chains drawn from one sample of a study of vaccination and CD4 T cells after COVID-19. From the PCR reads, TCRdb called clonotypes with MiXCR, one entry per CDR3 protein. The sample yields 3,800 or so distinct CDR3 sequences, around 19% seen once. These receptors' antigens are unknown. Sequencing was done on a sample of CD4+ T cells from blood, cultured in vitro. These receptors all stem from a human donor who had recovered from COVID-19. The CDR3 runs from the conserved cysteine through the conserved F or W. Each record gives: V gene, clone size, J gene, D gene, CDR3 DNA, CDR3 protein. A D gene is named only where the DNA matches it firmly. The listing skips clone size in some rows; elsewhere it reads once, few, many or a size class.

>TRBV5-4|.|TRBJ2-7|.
TGTGCCAGCAGCGTGGACAGTGCCTACGAGCAGTACTTC
CASSVDSAYEQYF
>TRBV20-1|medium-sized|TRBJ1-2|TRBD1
TGCAGTGCCCGTTGGGGACAGAACTATGGCTACACCTTC
CSARWGQNYGYTF
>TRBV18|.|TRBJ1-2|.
TGTGCCAGCTCACCGCCAGAACAGGGTCGTGGCTACACCTTC
CASSPPEQGRGYTF
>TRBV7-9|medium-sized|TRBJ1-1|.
TGTGCCAGCAGCTTCTTGACAGGCCCGAGCACTGAAGCTTTCTTT
CASSFLTGPSTEAFF
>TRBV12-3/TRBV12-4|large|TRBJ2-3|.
TGTGCCAGCAGCGCTACTAGCACAGATACGCAGTATTTT
CASSATSTDTQYF
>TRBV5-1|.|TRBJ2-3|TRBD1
TGCGCCAGCAGCTTAGGGGACAGGGGGTCCGATACGCAGTATTTT
CASSLGDRGSDTQYF
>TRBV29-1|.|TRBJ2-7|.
TGCAGCGTTTCCACGGATACAGGGACCTACGAGCAGTACTTC
CSVSTDTGTYEQYF
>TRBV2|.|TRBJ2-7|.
TGTGCCAGCAGAGAGACAGGCGAGCAGTACTTC
CASRETGEQYF
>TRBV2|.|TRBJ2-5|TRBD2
TGTGCCAGCAGTGTGCTAGCGGGGGGAGCAGAGACCCAGTACTTC
CASSVLAGGAETQYF
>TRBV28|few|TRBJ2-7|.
TGTGCCAGCAGACCACCCAGGTCCGAGCAGTACTTC
CASRPPRSEQYF
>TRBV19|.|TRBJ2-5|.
TGTGCCACACGAGGGGGTGTGGAGACCCAGTACTTC
CATRGGVETQYF
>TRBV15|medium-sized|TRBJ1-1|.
TGTGCCACCAGCGGTTATCGTGGTGAAGCTTTCTTT
CATSGYRGEAFF
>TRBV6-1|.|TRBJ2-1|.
TGTGCCAGCAGACGCGGGGACAATGAGCAGTTCTTC
CASRRGDNEQFF
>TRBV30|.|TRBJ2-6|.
TGTGCTAGGGGGGAGCAGGCTGGGGCCAACGTCCTGACTTTC
CARGEQAGANVLTF
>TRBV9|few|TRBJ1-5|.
TGTGCCAGCAGTCCAGGGGTGGGGGCGAGCAATCAGCCCCAGCATTTT
CASSPGVGASNQPQHF
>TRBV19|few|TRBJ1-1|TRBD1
TGTGCCAGTAGCCCGGACAGGATCGGCACTGAAGCTTTCTTT
CASSPDRIGTEAFF
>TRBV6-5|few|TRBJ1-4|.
TGTGCCAGCAGTTATATCCCCCCGGGTAGGGGAGATGAAAAACTGTTTTTT
CASSYIPPGRGDEKLFF
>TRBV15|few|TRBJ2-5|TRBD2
TGTGCCACCAGCAGAGATCCAGCGGGGGGGCAAGAGACCCAGTACTTC
CATSRDPAGGQETQYF
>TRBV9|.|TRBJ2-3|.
TGTGCCAGCAGCGTCCAGGCTAACACAGATACGCAGTATTTT
CASSVQANTDTQYF
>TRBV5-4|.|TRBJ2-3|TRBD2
TGTGCCAGCAGGACCGGGGGGGCTTGGACAGATACGCAGTATTTT
CASRTGGAWTDTQYF